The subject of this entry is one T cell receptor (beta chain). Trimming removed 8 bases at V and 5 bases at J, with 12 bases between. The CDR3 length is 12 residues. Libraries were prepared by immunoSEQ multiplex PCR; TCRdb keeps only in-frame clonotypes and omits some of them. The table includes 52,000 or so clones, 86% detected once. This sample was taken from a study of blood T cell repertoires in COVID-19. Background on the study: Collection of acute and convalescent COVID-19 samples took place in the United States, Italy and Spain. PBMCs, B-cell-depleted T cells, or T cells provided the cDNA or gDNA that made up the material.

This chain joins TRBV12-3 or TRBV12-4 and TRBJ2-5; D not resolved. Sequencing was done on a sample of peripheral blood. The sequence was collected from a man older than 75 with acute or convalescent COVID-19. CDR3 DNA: TGTGCCAGCCAAAAGCAGGCTGAGACCCAGTACTTC. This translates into CASQKQAETQYF.